This is a list of T cell receptor beta chains from one sample in a study of T cell responses to AZD1222 COVID-19 vaccine. TCRdb keeps only in-frame clones here, not all; method: immunoSEQ multiplex PCR. The sample has 150,000 to 160,000 clones, around nine tenths seen once; the top ten hold more than 6.5%. Material: peripheral blood, obtained after recovery from COVID-19. The receptors originated from an adult who had recovered from COVID-19. Each CDR3 is given without its conserved first and last residue. Each record gives: CDR3 length, J gene, V gene, CDR3 protein.

14,TRBJ2-2,TRBV2,ASSEVRTGNTGELF
12,TRBJ1-2,TRBV2,ASRGWEDVYGYT
13,TRBJ2-3,TRBV2,ATSEEGVGTDTQY
13,TRBJ1-1,TRBV16,ASSQSGGPNTEAF
11,TRBJ1-2,TRBV7-8,ASSRTDNYGYT
18,TRBJ2-3,TRBV7-8,ASSLGGGLAGGTFTDTQY
12,TRBJ1-1,TRBV18,ASSLLPTNTEAF
14,TRBJ1-1,TRBV10-3,AISALTQGMNTEAF
13,TRBJ2-2,TRBV28,ASSTSGFSTGELF
10,TRBJ2-3,TRBV28,ASRGFGDTQY
13,TRBJ1-4,TRBV19,ASSTSTGGNEKLF
13,TRBJ1-2,TRBV6-5,ASSYLRGPSSGYT
15,TRBJ1-3,TRBV5-6,ASSPIARVGDGNTIY
11,TRBJ1-1,TRBV6-5,ASRGQLNTEAF
10,TRBJ2-3,TRBV6-5,ASVVSTNTQY
13,TRBJ1-1,TRBV28,ASSLVIVGNTEAF
14,TRBJ2-5,TRBV7-9,ASSSPPGGSQETQY
13,TRBJ2-5,TRBV5-1,ASSLGSGGGETQY
13,TRBJ2-1,TRBV7-3,ASAQTGSSYNEQF
13,TRBJ1-2,TRBV9,ASSVETGGFSGYT
11,TRBJ2-3,TRBV27,ASSTGRTDTQY
11,TRBJ1-1,TRBV14,ASSLQGNTEAF
13,TRBJ2-1,TRBV9,ASSVASGFSNEQF
13,TRBJ1-4,TRBV4-1,ASSIPGQVYEKLF